This is a list of T cell receptor beta chains from one sample in a study of CD8 T cells in Susac syndrome. Each CDR3 protein gets one entry after TCRdb re-called the immunoSEQ multiplex PCR reads with MiXCR. The data contain 100,000 to 110,000 distinct CDR3 sequences, 95% of them singletons. The sample taken for sequencing was CD8+ T cells from PBMCs. These receptors came from a human donor with Susac syndrome. CDR3s leave out the opening cysteine and the closing phenylalanine or tryptophan. Clone size appears in some rows only: once, few, many, or a class for an expanded clone.

v_gene: TRBV24-1
j_gene: TRBJ2-5
abundance: .
CDR3aa: ATSGGSPETQY

v_gene: TRBV12-3/TRBV12-4
j_gene: TRBJ2-3
abundance: .
CDR3aa: ASSFGGVRTDTQY

v_gene: TRBV2
j_gene: TRBJ1-2
abundance: .
CDR3aa: ASSPSSSNYGYT

v_gene: TRBV4-1
j_gene: TRBJ2-3
abundance: .
CDR3aa: ASSQAADTQY

v_gene: TRBV5-1
j_gene: TRBJ1-2
abundance: .
CDR3aa: ASSLYAGSDYGYT

v_gene: TRBV20-1
j_gene: TRBJ1-5
abundance: .
CDR3aa: SATITGTDSNQPQH

v_gene: TRBV13
j_gene: TRBJ2-1
abundance: .
CDR3aa: ASSTQLAGGGYNEQF

v_gene: TRBV2
j_gene: TRBJ2-1
abundance: .
CDR3aa: ASSEAGLAGGKAF

v_gene: TRBV29-1
j_gene: TRBJ2-5
abundance: .
CDR3aa: SVEGGQGTQY

v_gene: TRBV4-1
j_gene: TRBJ2-2
abundance: .
CDR3aa: ATTGTDGELF

v_gene: TRBV11-2
j_gene: TRBJ2-2
abundance: .
CDR3aa: ASSIGKLDTGELF

v_gene: TRBV3-1
j_gene: TRBJ2-5
abundance: .
CDR3aa: ASSFIAGAGETQY

v_gene: TRBV4-1
j_gene: TRBJ1-2
abundance: .
CDR3aa: ASSRPSGQWENYGYT

v_gene: TRBV7-2
j_gene: TRBJ2-1
abundance: .
CDR3aa: ASSYQPGLAGNEQF

v_gene: TRBV28
j_gene: TRBJ2-5
abundance: .
CDR3aa: ASSSAQETQY

v_gene: TRBV3-1
j_gene: TRBJ2-7
abundance: .
CDR3aa: ASSQGYIYEQY

v_gene: TRBV20-1
j_gene: TRBJ2-7
abundance: .
CDR3aa: SAREGLDYEQY

v_gene: TRBV29-1
j_gene: TRBJ2-3
abundance: .
CDR3aa: SVEEGALDTQY

v_gene: TRBV6-1
j_gene: TRBJ1-1
abundance: few
CDR3aa: ASSGTGTANTEAF

v_gene: TRBV7-2
j_gene: TRBJ2-7
abundance: .
CDR3aa: ASSLVGPAYEQY

v_gene: TRBV6-5
j_gene: TRBJ2-7
abundance: .
CDR3aa: ASSSPRVGAYEQY

v_gene: TRBV20-1
j_gene: TRBJ1-2
abundance: .
CDR3aa: SAGLGSGYT

v_gene: TRBV20-1
j_gene: TRBJ2-5
abundance: .
CDR3aa: SARDPAPTGGETQY

v_gene: TRBV4-1
j_gene: TRBJ1-1
abundance: .
CDR3aa: ASSLGQGAGTQNTEAF

v_gene: TRBV15
j_gene: TRBJ1-5
abundance: .
CDR3aa: ATSRDSTPYSNQPQH

v_gene: TRBV29-1
j_gene: TRBJ1-1
abundance: .
CDR3aa: SVRSVPEAF

v_gene: TRBV3-1
j_gene: TRBJ2-2
abundance: .
CDR3aa: ASSQVAGLNGELF

v_gene: TRBV9
j_gene: TRBJ2-1
abundance: .
CDR3aa: ASSVVSQAHEQF

v_gene: TRBV7-8
j_gene: TRBJ2-6
abundance: once
CDR3aa: ASSRRDRGAGANVLT

v_gene: TRBV6-5
j_gene: TRBJ1-4
abundance: once
CDR3aa: ASRDREKLF

v_gene: TRBV29-1
j_gene: TRBJ2-7
abundance: .
CDR3aa: SVLFTSGATGEQY

v_gene: TRBV29-1
j_gene: TRBJ1-5
abundance: .
CDR3aa: SVTPSGRLKPQH

v_gene: TRBV12-3/TRBV12-4
j_gene: TRBJ2-5
abundance: .
CDR3aa: ASSLTAGVQETQY

v_gene: TRBV12-3/TRBV12-4
j_gene: TRBJ2-5
abundance: .
CDR3aa: ASTSAGDQETQY

v_gene: TRBV11-2
j_gene: TRBJ2-5
abundance: .
CDR3aa: ASSYNTGTEETQY